The next 5 T cell receptor beta chains were all read from a single sample in a study of blood T cell repertoires in COVID-19. Sequencing was performed with immunoSEQ multiplex PCR; in TCRdb, only in-frame clones are kept and a portion is missing. This table holds 150,000 to 200,000 clones, over 80% found once. Input material: peripheral blood. The receptors here all came from a man aged 25-45 years with COVID-19, enrolled during active disease.

This chain connects TRBV6-2 or TRBV6-3 to TRBJ1-5, with TRBD1 as a possible D gene (6 bases). The V end lost 0 bases, the J end lost 7 bases, and 16 bases lay between the germline ends. The CDR3 covers 16 residues. In germline, CDR1 is MNHEY, CDR2 SVGEGT. The CDR3 here is CASSYSGQMGRQPQHF. Here the CDR3 DNA reads TGTGCCAGCAGTTACTCAGGACAGATGGGAAGACAGCCCCAGCATTTT.

V usage is TRBV28 and J usage is TRBJ2-1; maybe TRBD2 (6 bases). The CDR3 loop spans 14 amino acids. Trimming cost V 6 bases and J 3 bases, with 12 bases left between them. CDR1 and CDR2 from the germline V gene are MDHEN and SYDVKM. CDR3 coding DNA: TGTGCCAGCAGGGACTCCGGGGGCTACAATGAGCAGTTCTTC. Translation gives CASRDSGGYNEQFF.

The chain carries TRBV11-2 and TRBJ2-5; TRBD2 matches at 8 bases. The germline V gene encodes CDR1 SGHAT and CDR2 FQNNGV. This CDR3 has 14 residues. Unmatched junction bases numbered 8, after V lost 6 bases and J lost 5 bases. CDR3 sequence (DNA): TGTGCCAGCAGTCCCGACACGGGAGGGGAGACCCAGTACTTC. Protein product: CASSPDTGGETQYF.

The chain has TRBV6-2 or TRBV6-3 and TRBJ2-5, with 7 bases matching TRBD1. This CDR3 comprises 13 residues. The V and J ends lost 5 bases and 5 bases, in that order; junction bases with no gene match: 5. CDR1 is MNHEY, CDR2 SVGEGT, per germline. The CDR3 loop is CASSRQGWETQYF. DNA of the CDR3: TGTGCCAGCAGTCGACAGGGTTGGGAGACCCAGTACTTC.

The chain is built from TRBV5-5 and TRBJ2-7; D is perhaps TRBD1 (5 bases). Germline V gene sequence: CDR1 SGHKS, CDR2 YYEKEE (reference sequence). This CDR3 region has 13 residues. Trimming removed 3 bases at V and 2 bases at J, with 9 bases between. The CDR3 nucleotides are TGTGCCAGCAGCTACCAGGGCCCCTACGAGCAGTACTTC. This encodes CASSYQGPYEQYF.